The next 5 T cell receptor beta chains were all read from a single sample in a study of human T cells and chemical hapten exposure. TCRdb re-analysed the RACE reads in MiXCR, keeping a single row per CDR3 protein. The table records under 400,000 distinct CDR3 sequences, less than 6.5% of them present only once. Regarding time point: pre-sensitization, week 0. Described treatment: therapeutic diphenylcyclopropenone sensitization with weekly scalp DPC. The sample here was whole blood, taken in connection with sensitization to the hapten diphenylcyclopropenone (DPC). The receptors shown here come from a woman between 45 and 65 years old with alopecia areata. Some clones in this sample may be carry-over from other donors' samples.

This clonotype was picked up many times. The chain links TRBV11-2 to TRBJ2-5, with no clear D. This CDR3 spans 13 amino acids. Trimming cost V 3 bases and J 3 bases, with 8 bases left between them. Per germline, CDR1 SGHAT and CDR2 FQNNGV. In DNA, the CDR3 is TGTGCCAGCAGCTTCGGGCCCAAAGAGACCCAGTACTTC. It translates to CASSFGPKETQYF.

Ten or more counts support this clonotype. The CDR3 DNA is TGTGCCAGCAGCTTAGCGGGACTAGCGGGGGTAACCAACCAAGAGACCCAGTACTTC. As protein: CASSLAGLAGVTNQETQYF. This rearrangement joins TRBV7-2 to TRBJ2-5; 14 bases are shared with TRBD2. Losses at the gene ends were 0 bases for V and 0 bases for J; bases not matched to a gene: 6. Germline V gene sequence: CDR1 SGHTA, CDR2 FQGNSA. The CDR3 spans 19 residues.

The CDR3, as DNA: TGTGCCAGCAGCCAAGCGCGACAGTACAATGAGCAGTTCTTC. As protein: CASSQARQYNEQFF. V gene TRBV3-1 combines with J gene TRBJ2-1; D may be TRBD1 (5 bases). This CDR3 has 14 residues. In germline, CDR1 is LGHDT, CDR2 YNNKEL (reference sequence). V was clipped by 1 base and J by 4 bases, with 8 bases between them.

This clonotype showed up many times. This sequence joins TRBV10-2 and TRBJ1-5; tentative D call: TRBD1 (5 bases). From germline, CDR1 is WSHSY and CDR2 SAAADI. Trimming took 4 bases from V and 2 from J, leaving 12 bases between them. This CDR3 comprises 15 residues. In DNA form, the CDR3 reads TGCGCCAGCAGTGGGGGCAATGGAGGCAATCAGCCCCAGCATTTT. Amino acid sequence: CASSGGNGGNQPQHF.

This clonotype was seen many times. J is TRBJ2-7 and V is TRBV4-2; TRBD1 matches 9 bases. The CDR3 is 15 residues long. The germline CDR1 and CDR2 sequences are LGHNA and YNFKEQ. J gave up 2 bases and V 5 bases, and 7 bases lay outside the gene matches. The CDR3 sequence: CASSFRTGAPYEQYF. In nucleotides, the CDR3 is TGTGCCAGCAGCTTTCGGACAGGGGCCCCCTACGAGCAGTACTTC.